Listed below are T cell receptor beta chains from one sample, sequenced in a study of shared clonotypes between healthy human individuals. The method was immunoSEQ multiplex PCR; TCRdb's version includes in-frame clones alone and lacks a portion of them. The sample carries around 940,000 clones, about 80% recorded once. The sequencing input was memory CD4+ T cells sorted from blood. These receptors were taken from a man younger than 35 in good health. CDR3s include the opening cysteine and the closing phenylalanine or tryptophan. Fields, in order: V gene, J gene, clone size, D gene, CDR3 protein, CDR3 DNA. A D gene is named only where the DNA matches it firmly. A row's size may be missing; if present it is once, few, many or a size class.

v_call: TRBV11-2; j_call: TRBJ2-3; clone_size: -; d_call: TRBD2; cdr3_aa: CASSLGGLAGGGTDTQYF; cdr3_nt: TGTGCCAGCAGCTTAGGAGGACTAGCGGGGGGAGGCACAGATACGCAGTATTTT
v_call: TRBV5-5; j_call: TRBJ2-7; clone_size: -; d_call: -; cdr3_aa: CASSPGPTESYEQYF; cdr3_nt: TGTGCCAGCAGTCCGGGGCCAACGGAGTCCTACGAGCAGTACTTC
v_call: TRBV27; j_call: TRBJ2-3; clone_size: -; d_call: -; cdr3_aa: CASNLPGLDTQYF; cdr3_nt: TGTGCCAGCAACCTCCCGGGTTTAGATACGCAGTATTTT
v_call: TRBV6-5; j_call: TRBJ2-5; clone_size: -; d_call: TRBD2; cdr3_aa: CASSFSGRETQYF; cdr3_nt: TGTGCCAGCAGCTTTAGCGGGAGAGAGACCCAGTACTTC
v_call: TRBV5-6; j_call: TRBJ1-1; clone_size: -; d_call: -; cdr3_aa: CASSPMLAGLNTEAFF; cdr3_nt: TGTGCCAGCAGCCCTATGTTGGCAGGGCTGAACACTGAAGCTTTCTTT
v_call: TRBV30; j_call: TRBJ2-3; clone_size: -; d_call: -; cdr3_aa: CAWRTDTDTQYF; cdr3_nt: TGTGCCTGGAGGACAGACACAGATACGCAGTATTTT
v_call: TRBV5-1; j_call: TRBJ2-3; clone_size: -; d_call: -; cdr3_aa: CASSLTRPADTQYF; cdr3_nt: TGCGCCAGCAGCTTGACTAGGCCAGCAGATACGCAGTATTTT
v_call: TRBV5-4; j_call: TRBJ1-4; clone_size: -; d_call: -; cdr3_aa: CATKFGGTEKLFF; cdr3_nt: TGTGCCACCAAGTTCGGGGGGACAGAAAAACTGTTTTTT
v_call: TRBV5-1; j_call: TRBJ1-1; clone_size: -; d_call: -; cdr3_aa: CASSLATANTEAFF; cdr3_nt: TGCGCCAGCAGCTTGGCGACAGCCAACACTGAAGCTTTCTTT
v_call: TRBV6-4; j_call: TRBJ2-3; clone_size: -; d_call: -; cdr3_aa: CASSDSAGATDTQYF; cdr3_nt: TGTGCCAGCAGTGACTCCGCCGGAGCCACAGATACGCAGTATTTT
v_call: TRBV5-4; j_call: TRBJ2-7; clone_size: -; d_call: TRBD2; cdr3_aa: CASSVGTSGKNEQYF; cdr3_nt: TGTGCCAGCAGCGTGGGGACTAGCGGGAAGAACGAGCAGTACTTC
v_call: TRBV10-3; j_call: TRBJ2-7; clone_size: -; d_call: -; cdr3_aa: CAISDGLYEQYF; cdr3_nt: TGTGCCATCAGTGACGGACTCTACGAGCAGTACTTC
v_call: TRBV5-6; j_call: TRBJ1-1; clone_size: -; d_call: TRBD1; cdr3_aa: CASSPRTGKVGEAFF; cdr3_nt: TGTGCCAGCAGCCCGAGGACAGGGAAGGTAGGGGAAGCTTTCTTT
v_call: TRBV5-6; j_call: TRBJ2-5; clone_size: -; d_call: -; cdr3_aa: CASSLGGSVEETQYF; cdr3_nt: TGTGCCAGCAGCTTGGGGGGCAGTGTCGAAGAGACCCAGTACTTC
v_call: TRBV7-9; j_call: TRBJ2-3; clone_size: -; d_call: -; cdr3_aa: CASTDGTSLVDTQYF; cdr3_nt: TGTGCCAGCACCGATGGGACTTCCCTGGTGGATACGCAGTATTTT
v_call: TRBV7-2; j_call: TRBJ2-1; clone_size: -; d_call: -; cdr3_aa: CASSLGHYNEQFF; cdr3_nt: TGTGCCAGCAGCTTGGGACACTACAATGAGCAGTTCTTC
v_call: TRBV18; j_call: TRBJ2-1; clone_size: once; d_call: -; cdr3_aa: CASSPVGNEQFF; cdr3_nt: TGTGCCAGCTCACCAGTAGGAAATGAGCAGTTCTTC
v_call: TRBV13; j_call: TRBJ1-2; clone_size: -; d_call: -; cdr3_aa: CASSLGARSLGYTF; cdr3_nt: TGTGCCAGCAGCTTAGGGGCACGAAGCCTCGGCTACACCTTC
v_call: TRBV6-5; j_call: TRBJ1-2; clone_size: few; d_call: -; cdr3_aa: CASRVQGRYGYTF; cdr3_nt: TGTGCCAGCAGGGTACAGGGCAGATATGGCTACACCTTC
v_call: TRBV9; j_call: TRBJ2-3; clone_size: -; d_call: TRBD2; cdr3_aa: CASSSRTSGRTDTQYF; cdr3_nt: TGTGCCAGCAGCTCCCGGACTAGCGGGAGAACGGATACGCAGTATTTT
v_call: TRBV7-2; j_call: TRBJ1-2; clone_size: once; d_call: -; cdr3_aa: CASSFRKRLNYGYTF; cdr3_nt: TGTGCCAGCAGCTTTAGGAAGAGACTTAACTATGGCTACACCTTC
v_call: TRBV28; j_call: TRBJ2-1; clone_size: -; d_call: -; cdr3_aa: CASHGTRNEQFF; cdr3_nt: TGTGCCAGCCACGGGACCCGCAATGAGCAGTTCTTC
v_call: TRBV5-1; j_call: TRBJ2-5; clone_size: -; d_call: -; cdr3_aa: CASSRGRSPIETQYF; cdr3_nt: TGCGCCAGCAGCCGGGGACGGTCGCCAATTGAGACCCAGTACTTC
v_call: TRBV7-2; j_call: TRBJ2-7; clone_size: many; d_call: TRBD2; cdr3_aa: CASSIQTSGRIFYEQYF; cdr3_nt: TGTGCCAGCAGCATACAAACTAGCGGGAGAATCTTCTACGAGCAGTACTTC
v_call: TRBV7-7; j_call: TRBJ2-3; clone_size: -; d_call: TRBD2; cdr3_aa: CASSLNGGSTDTQYF; cdr3_nt: TGTGCTAGCAGCTTAAACGGGGGGAGCACAGATACGCAGTATTTT
v_call: TRBV25-1; j_call: TRBJ2-2; clone_size: once; d_call: TRBD1; cdr3_aa: CASRGTVNTGELFF; cdr3_nt: TGTGCCAGCAGAGGGACAGTAAACACCGGGGAGCTGTTTTTT